This TCR beta chain emerged from a study of T cell responses to AZD1222 COVID-19 vaccine (dated by TCRdb to 2020 to 2023). With regard to the full study: TCR sequencing was performed for 230 to 250 trial participants, of whom about 200 were given two doses of AZD1222 and some 25 were given two doses of MenACWY control vaccine. Trial participants were enrolled by age into 18-55, 56-69 and 70-plus year subgroups, with approximately 150, 28 and 58 TCR-sequenced participants respectively. The research as a whole found: Because no day 14 peak-response samples were available, the repertoires could be characterized only after the peak T cell response. Participants were mostly white British, with more females than males. The authors suggested clonal diversity may have been underestimated. CD4 TCRs associated with the vaccine covered the entire spike protein, and the dominant responses were in regions 160-218 and 743-854. Reportedly, almost half of the unique spike-specific TCRs recognized epitopes lying outside the regions that are mutated in the B.1.351 and B.1.1.7 variants. Spike-specific TCR breadth and depth rose significantly after two AZD1222 doses compared with day 0 and with MenACWY recipients. Conclusions about previously exposed vaccinees are limited, since just a handful of AZD1222 recipients were seropositive for SARS-CoV-2 at baseline. The 56-69-year group was small, and its depth increase did not reach significance, likely because of low power.

The CDR3 regions of human TCRbeta chains were subjected to immunosequencing. In the source study's methods: Repertoire TCRs were checked for matches against a reference library of SARS-CoV-2-specific TCRs that had been generated using the MIRA antigen-specificity platform. Breadth was defined as the fraction of unique TCRs that were SARS-CoV-2-associated, and depth was defined as the fraction of total T cells that were SARS-CoV-2-associated. Using the MIRA data, each spike-specific TCR was assigned both to the spike region to which the TCR was reactive and to a CD4 or CD8 class. Log10-transformed breadth and depth values were compared by one-way ANOVA with Sidak's multiple comparisons tests. In its TCRdb copy, this immuneACCESS table keeps in-frame sequences only and misses some clones. Where compared with another copy, unresolved V genes explain less than half of these, and the others have no known cause. V and J calls plus clone size are reproduced from that table; the DNA served to infer D and trimming. The sample table holds some 120,000 clones, of which 90% were seen once. Around 4.5% of the sample rests with the top ten.

The time point tag for this specimen amounts to: baseline before first vaccination. The intended sense of this specimen's treatment or condition label: meningococcal conjugate vaccine given as trial control. Vaccinee samples were obtained from the UK trials COV001 and COV002, which included a single-blind randomized controlled phase 2/3 trial of AZD1222 (ChAdOx1 nCoV-19) in healthy adults. For TCRbeta chain sequencing, PBMC samples from trial participants were taken at day 0 and at day 28 after the second dose. Remarks on this clone: The antigen it binds to is not known. Base qualities are not provided; no much larger clone lies one nucleotide away.

Via the germline V gene, CDR1 is SQVTM and CDR2 ANQGSEA. Trimming takes 6 bases off V and 3 bases off J; junction bases not matched to a gene: 5. Spanning cysteine to phenylalanine, the CDR3 consists of 13 amino acids. CDR3 DNA is the only sequence kept; it has 39 bases, read in frame from the first base. The sequence is built from TRBV29-1 and TRBJ2-1; 7 central nucleotides agree with TRBD2. This clonotype was obtained from an adult in good health. The starting material was peripheral blood, obtained on day 0 of MenACWY control vaccination. The CDR3 protein sequence reads: CSVVSGNYNEQFF. The bases read TGCAGCGTGGTGAGCGGGAACTACAATGAGCAGTTCTTC.